The 16 T cell receptor beta chains reported below all come from one sample, sequenced in a study of T cells in women clearing cervical HPV infection. TCRdb's copy holds only in-frame clones and misses some; the assay was immunoSEQ multiplex PCR. The sample holds around 19,000 clones. The sequenced material came from blood buffy coat. These receptors were obtained from a woman aged 18 to 75 with a cervical HPV16 infection that either progressed to CIN3+ or cleared (not recorded which).

With regard to this clone: The DNA ends 3 residues before the CDR3 does, and the rest of the CDR3 is filled in from the germline J gene. This chain links TRBV11-2 with TRBJ1-1; D remains ambiguous. Trimming stripped 6 bases from V and 4 bases from J, with 9 bases between. CDR3 length equals 12 residues. Germline CDR1 SGHAT, CDR2 FQNNGV. This CDR3 is CASSLRGTEAFF. The sequenced part of the CDR3 DNA is TGTGCCAGCAGTCTTCGGGGCACTGAA.

Remarks on this clone: The CDR3 end is not reached by the read, which stops 3 residues before it; the germline J gene fills it in. This sequence joins TRBV6-4 and TRBJ1-5; TRBD1 matches 10 bases. Per the germline V gene, CDR1 is MRHNA and CDR2 is SNTAGT. V trimming: 0 bases; J trimming: 0 bases; junction bases outside the gene matches: 17. This CDR3 is built from 22 residues. The CDR3 loop reads CASSDSRGLDRGFGYSNQPQHF. The DNA read from the CDR3 is TGTGCCAGCAGTGACTCGAGGGGGTTGGACAGGGGGTTTGGGTATAGCAATCAGCCC.

This clone shows up as medium-sized by frequency. The read gets to within 3 residues of the CDR3 end, and the germline J gene fills in the rest. This rearrangement joins TRBV29-1 to TRBJ1-6; 9 bases agree with TRBD1. V lost 5 bases, J lost 3 bases, and 14 bases stayed unmatched. The CDR3 contains 18 residues. The germline CDR1 and CDR2 sequences are SQVTM and ANQGSEA. CDR3 region: CSVSGTGSFRFYNSPLHF. The CDR3 bases that were read are TGCAGCGTTTCCGGGACAGGGTCATTCCGTTTCTATAATTCACCC.

The CDR3 loop reads CSAGADGRDTQYF. Incomplete CDR3 DNA: TGCAGTGCTGGGGCTGATGGTAGAGATACG. The rearrangement links TRBV20-1 to TRBJ2-3, with D possibly matching TRBD1 (5 bases). The read stops 3 residues short of the end of the CDR3; the missing end is completed from the germline J gene. Between the trimmed V and J ends, which lost 5 bases and 5 bases, there was a span of 14 bases. CDR1 DFQATT and CDR2 SNEGSKA come from the germline V gene (reference sequence). The CDR3 is 13 amino acids.

Comments on this clone: The read terminates 3 residues before the CDR3 end, so the remaining end is supplied by the germline J gene. The gene calls are TRBV5-5 and TRBJ1-5; D remains unclear. This CDR3 has 15 residues. Trimming removed 1 base at V and 0 bases at J, with 8 bases between. CDR1 is SGHKS, CDR2 YYEKEE, per germline (reference sequence). CDR3 sequence reads: CASSLMAYSNQPQHF. CDR3 bases read: TGTGCCAGCAGCTTGATGGCTTATAGCAATCAGCCC.

Comment on this clone: From the germline J gene comes the end of the CDR3, since the read stops 3 residues before it. This chain joins TRBV5-1 and TRBJ2-6, with D perhaps TRBD1 (5 bases). V lost 2 bases and J lost 4, with 10 bases in between. The CDR3 length is 15 residues. Per germline, CDR1 SGHRS and CDR2 YFSETQ. The chain's CDR3 is CASSFTGSGANVLTF. Partial CDR3 DNA: TGCGCCAGCAGCTTCACAGGTTCCGGGGCCAACGTC.

Regarding this clone: The observed sequence ends 3 residues before the CDR3 terminus, with the missing tail filled in from the germline J gene. This chain links TRBV4-2 with TRBJ2-2; D possibly corresponds to TRBD2 (6 bases). The CDR3 runs 18 residues. Looked up from germline, CDR1 is LGHNA and CDR2 is YNFKEQ. V shed 1 base and J shed 4 bases, with 19 bases lying between them. CDR3 bases read: TGTGCCAGCAGCCAAGCCCGGGACTTAGGCCGGGTCACCGGGGAG. It translates to CASSQARDLGRVTGE. The full CDR3 is CASSQARDLGRVTGELFF.

Of note for this clone: The read ends 3 residues shy of where the CDR3 ends; the end is completed using the germline J gene. The chain carries TRBV7-9 and TRBJ2-5; D is undetermined. The germline V gene has CDR1 SEHNR and CDR2 FQNEAQ (reference sequence). V lost 1 base and J 5 bases, leaving 8 bases between the germline ends. The CDR3 is 13 amino acids. The CDR3 DNA, read in part, is TGTGCCAGCAGCTTAGAGGGCCGGGAGACC. Amino acids: CASSLEGRET. The whole CDR3 region reads CASSLEGRETQYF.

Notes on this clone: Coverage ceases 3 residues before the CDR3 finishes, and the germline J gene fills in the end. V and J are TRBV19 and TRBJ2-2; TRBD1 aligns across 9 bases. This CDR3 has 15 amino acids. The germline gives CDR1 LNHDA, CDR2 SQIVND (reference sequence). The CDR3 reads CASSSSQGANEKLFF. CDR3 bases read: TGTGCCAGTAGTTCATCACAGGGGGCTAATGAAAAG.

With regard to this clone: The read gets to within 3 residues of the CDR3 end, and the germline J gene fills in the rest. The V gene is TRBV30, the J gene TRBJ2-2; possibly TRBD2 for D (5 bases). Germline CDR1 is GTSNPN and CDR2 is SVGIG (reference sequence). This CDR3 region has 13 residues. Here the CDR3 reads CAWKAETNSPLFF. CDR3 DNA (partial): TGTGCCTGGAAAGCAGAGACTAATTCACCG.

In regard to this clone: The read finishes 3 residues shy of the CDR3 end, and the germline J gene is used to complete it. This chain connects TRBV19 to TRBJ2-4, with D possibly called TRBD1 or TRBD2 (6 bases each). Germline CDR1 is LNHDA and CDR2 is SQIVND (reference sequence). This CDR3 comprises 14 residues. Incomplete CDR3 DNA: TGTGCCAGTAGTATCCCGACAGGAGGGACGGGT. Protein product: CASSIPTGGTG. The whole CDR3 protein reads CASSIPTGGTGQYF.

On this clone: Read coverage stops 3 residues before the CDR3 terminus; the germline J gene supplies the remainder. V usage is TRBV30 and J usage is TRBJ2-1, with 16 nucleotides matching TRBD2. There are 19 residues in the CDR3. Germline CDR1 GTSNPN, CDR2 SVGIG (reference sequence). Trimming took 4 bases from V and 0 from J; bases not matched to a gene: 9. The chain's CDR3 is CAWIAPGLAGGSSYNEQFF. CDR3 bases read: TGTGCCTGGATCGCCCCGGGACTAGCGGGGGGGAGCTCCTACAATGAG.

Concerning this clone: Sequencing ends 3 residues short of the CDR3 end; the germline J gene provides the rest. The chain combines TRBV30 with TRBJ2-2; 9 bases are a match to TRBD2. CDR1 is GTSNPN, CDR2 SVGIG, per germline (reference sequence). The CDR3 is 17 residues long. The J segment lost 2 bases and the V segment lost 4 bases, leaving 11 bases of the junction unmatched. Incomplete CDR3 DNA: TGTGCCTGGACCTCCGGGGGGACTAGCTTAAACACCGGGGAG. Its protein is CAWTSGGTSLNTGE. The full CDR3 is CAWTSGGTSLNTGELFF.

Comment on this clone: The read comes to an end 3 residues before the CDR3 does, leaving the germline J gene to fill in the end. The genes are TRBV19 and TRBJ2-3; 10 bases agree with TRBD2. Trimming removed 5 bases from V and 6 bases from J; junction bases left unmatched: 11. CDR1 and CDR2 (germline): LNHDA, SQIVND (reference sequence). The CDR3 sequence is 16 residues long. CDR3 sequence: CASSQSGGALVDTQYF. The sequenced part of the CDR3 DNA is TGTGCCAGTAGTCAAAGCGGGGGGGCATTAGTGGATACG. Based on the CDR3 plus reference TRBV19 and TRBJ2-3, the full variable domain is DGGITQSPKYLFRKEGQNVTLSCEQNLNHDAMYWYRQDPGQGLRLIYYSQIVNDFQKGDIAEGYSVSREKKESFPLTVTSAQKNPTAFYLCASSQSGGALVDTQYFGPGTRLTVL.

To note about this clone: Coverage ceases 3 residues before the CDR3 finishes, and the germline J gene fills in the end. The sample contains more than one DNA sequence encoding this CDR3. The rearrangement joins TRBV19 to TRBJ1-3; 8 bases map to TRBD1. After removal of 3 bases from V and 4 bases from J, the junction contained 8 bases not matched to a gene. CDR3 length: 16 residues. Germline V gene lookup returns CDR1 LNHDA and CDR2 SQIVND (reference sequence). CDR3 sequence: CASSIRTGKDGNTIYF. The covered CDR3 bases are TGTGCCAGTAGTATCCGGACAGGGAAAGACGGAAACACC.

Concerning this clone itself: The DNA ends 3 residues before the CDR3 does, and the rest of the CDR3 is filled in from the germline J gene. The chain links TRBV5-1 to TRBJ1-5, with D unclear. Trimming stripped 0 bases from V and 0 bases from J, with 7 bases between. The CDR3 spans 15 residues. Germline V gene data show CDR1 as SGHRS and CDR2 as YFSETQ. The CDR3 DNA, read in part, is TGCGCCAGCAGCTTGGGAGGGTCTAGCAATCAGCCC. Protein: CASSLGGSSNQP. The CDR3 in full is CASSLGGSSNQPQHF.